This TCR beta chain was profiled in a study of shared clonotypes between healthy human individuals. TCRdb's table, derived via immunoSEQ multiplex PCR, lists solely in-frame clones and lacks some. The sample contains over a million clones, approximately 96% of which appear only once. With 3 bases removed from V and 2 bases from J, the gap between germline ends came to 14 bases. Germline lookup yields CDR1 LNHDA and CDR2 SQIVND (reference sequence). The CDR3 runs 16 residues. Specimen: naive CD4+ T cells sorted from blood. Subset specified: CD45RA+ positively selected. This chain connects TRBV19 to TRBJ1-5; possible D gene TRBD1, 5 bases. The clonotype was recovered from a man aged 25-40 years in good health. The CDR3 loop reads CASSIWQGRGNQPQHF. DNA for the CDR3: TGTGCCAGTAGTATCTGGCAGGGAAGGGGCAATCAGCCCCAGCATTTT.